Listed here is a single T cell receptor (beta chain). This entry belongs to a study of blood T cell repertoires in COVID-19. Study processing details: The authors estimated nucleated cell counts from reference gene primer amplification. Sequencing was performed with immunoSEQ multiplex PCR; in TCRdb, only in-frame clones are kept and a portion is missing. The V and J calls and clone size are taken from that table; D and trimming were inferred from the DNA. The table records about 250,000 clones, around 81% of them present only once. The CDR3 has 19 amino acids. CDR1 and CDR2 from the germline V gene are MNHEY and SVGEGT. V lost 0 bases and J lost 8; bases outside the gene matches: 15.

The chain carries TRBV6-2 or TRBV6-3 and TRBJ2-1, with 11 bases that match TRBD2. The receptor was isolated from a man aged 45-60 years with active or convalescent COVID-19. Sequencing was carried out using peripheral blood. The CDR3: CASSYSIRLAGGLNDEQFF. Written as DNA, the CDR3 is TGTGCCAGCAGTTACTCGATACGGCTAGCGGGGGGATTAAATGATGAGCAGTTCTTC.